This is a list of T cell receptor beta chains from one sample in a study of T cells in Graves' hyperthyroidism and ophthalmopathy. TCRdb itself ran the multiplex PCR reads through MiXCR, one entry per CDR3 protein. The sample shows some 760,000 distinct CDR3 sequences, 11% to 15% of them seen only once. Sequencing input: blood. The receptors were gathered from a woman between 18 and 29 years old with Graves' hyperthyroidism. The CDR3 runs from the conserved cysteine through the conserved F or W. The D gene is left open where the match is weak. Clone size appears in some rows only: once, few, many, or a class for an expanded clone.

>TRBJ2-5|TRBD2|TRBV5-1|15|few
CASSLLADYQETQYF
TGCGCCAGCAGCTTGCTAGCGGATTACCAAGAGACCCAGTACTTC
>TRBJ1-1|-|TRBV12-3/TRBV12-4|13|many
CASTRVPPGGAFF
TGTGCCAGCACCCGTGTTCCACCCGGGGGAGCTTTCTTT
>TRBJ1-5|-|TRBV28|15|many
CASTPRGNQDQPQHF
TGTGCCAGCACCCCAAGAGGGAATCAGGACCAGCCCCAGCATTTT
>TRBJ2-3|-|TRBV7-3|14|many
CASSARTATDTQYF
TGTGCCAGCAGCGCACGGACCGCCACAGATACGCAGTATTTT
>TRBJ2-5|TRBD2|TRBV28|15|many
CASTELAGGGETQYF
TGTGCCAGCACCGAACTAGCGGGAGGGGGAGAGACCCAGTACTTC
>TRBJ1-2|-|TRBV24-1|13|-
CATSISRGYGYTF
TGTGCCACCAGTATCTCCAGAGGCTATGGCTACACCTTC
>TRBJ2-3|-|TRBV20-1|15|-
CSAKRLIASTDTQYF
TGCAGTGCTAAACGTCTAATAGCGAGCACAGATACGCAGTATTTT
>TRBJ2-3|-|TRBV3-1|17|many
CASSQDTWVPRTDTQYF
TGTGCCAGCAGCCAAGACACGTGGGTGCCCCGGACAGATACGCAGTATTTT
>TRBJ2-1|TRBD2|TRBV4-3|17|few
CASSQVAAGGLYNEQFF
TGCGCCAGCAGCCAAGTTGCCGCGGGAGGTCTCTACAATGAGCAGTTCTTC
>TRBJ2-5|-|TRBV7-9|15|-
CASTLIAGGGETQYF
TGTGCCAGCACCTTAATAGCCGGGGGTGGCGAGACCCAGTACTTC
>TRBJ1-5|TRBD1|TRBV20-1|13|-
CSATYRGGQPQHF
TGCAGTGCTACGTACAGGGGCGGGCAGCCCCAGCATTTT
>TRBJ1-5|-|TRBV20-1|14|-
CSASPGESNQPQHF
TGCAGTGCCTCCCCAGGAGAGAGCAATCAGCCCCAGCATTTT
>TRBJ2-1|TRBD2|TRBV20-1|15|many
CSADESSGYYNEQFF
TGCAGTGCTGACGAGTCTAGCGGGTATTACAATGAGCAGTTCTTC
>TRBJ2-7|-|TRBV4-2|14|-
CASSQGTGRYEQYF
TGTGCCAGCAGCCAAGGTACGGGAAGATACGAGCAGTACTTC
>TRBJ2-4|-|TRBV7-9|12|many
CASSPSHLAQYF
TGTGCCAGCAGCCCCTCACACTTAGCTCAGTACTTC
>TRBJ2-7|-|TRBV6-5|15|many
CASSYSAEEAGEQYF
TGTGCCAGCAGTTACTCTGCGGAAGAGGCTGGCGAGCAGTACTTC
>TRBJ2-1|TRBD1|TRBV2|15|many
CASSNPGTGHNEQFF
TGTGCCAGCAGTAACCCCGGGACAGGGCACAATGAGCAGTTCTTC
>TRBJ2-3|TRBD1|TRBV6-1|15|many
CASSRYRGADPTQYF
TGTGCCAGCAGTCGATACAGGGGGGCGGACCCTACGCAGTATTTT
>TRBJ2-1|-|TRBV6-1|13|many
CASSSRFYNEQFF
TGTGCCAGCAGTTCCCGGTTCTACAATGAGCAGTTCTTC
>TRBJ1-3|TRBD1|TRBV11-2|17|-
CASSRKGQENSGNTIYF
TGTGCCAGCAGCCGCAAGGGACAGGAGAACTCTGGAAACACCATATATTTT
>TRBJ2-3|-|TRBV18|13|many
CASSPPEWDTQYF
TGTGCCAGCTCACCACCGGAGTGGGATACGCAGTATTTT
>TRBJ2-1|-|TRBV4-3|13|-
CASSRGLDNEQFF
TGCGCCAGCAGCCGGGGACTCGACAATGAGCAGTTCTTC
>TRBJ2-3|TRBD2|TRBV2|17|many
CASSGELAGLVTDTQYF
TGTGCCAGCAGTGGGGAACTAGCGGGATTGGTGACAGATACGCAGTATTTT
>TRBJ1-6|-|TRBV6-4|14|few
CASSEGRSNSPLHF
TGTGCCAGCAGTGAAGGCAGGAGTAATTCACCCCTCCACTTT
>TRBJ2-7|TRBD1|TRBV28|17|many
CASSLSSQGQGFDEQYF
TGTGCCAGCAGTTTGTCCTCCCAGGGACAGGGATTCGACGAGCAGTACTTC
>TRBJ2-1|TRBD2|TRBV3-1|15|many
CASSHPGLAGNEQFF
TGTGCCAGCAGCCACCCGGGACTAGCGGGCAATGAGCAGTTCTTC
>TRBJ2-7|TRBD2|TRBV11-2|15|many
CASSLGAGEYYEQYF
TGTGCCAGCAGCTTAGGGGCGGGAGAGTACTACGAGCAGTACTTC
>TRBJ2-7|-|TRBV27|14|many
CASSLWGGPNEQYF
TGTGCCAGCAGTTTATGGGGAGGACCAAACGAGCAGTACTTC
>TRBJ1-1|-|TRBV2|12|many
CASSAKGGGAFF
TGTGCCAGCAGTGCCAAGGGGGGTGGAGCTTTCTTT
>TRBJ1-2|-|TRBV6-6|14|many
CASSYRTFDYGYTF
TGTGCCAGCAGTTACCGGACTTTCGACTATGGCTACACCTTC
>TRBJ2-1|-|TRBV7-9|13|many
CASRGISYNEQFF
TGTGCCAGCAGAGGAATCTCCTACAATGAGCAGTTCTTC
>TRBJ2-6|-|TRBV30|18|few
CAWSVPGRKLSGANVLTF
TGTGCCTGGAGTGTACCCGGGAGAAAACTCTCTGGGGCCAACGTCCTGACTTTC
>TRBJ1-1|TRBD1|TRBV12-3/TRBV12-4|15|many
CASSLQGWVNTEAFF
TGTGCCAGCAGCCTACAGGGGTGGGTGAACACTGAAGCTTTCTTT
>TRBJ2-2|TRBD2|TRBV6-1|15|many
CASSSGLVFSGELFF
TGTGCCAGCAGTTCGGGACTAGTGTTTTCCGGGGAGCTGTTTTTT
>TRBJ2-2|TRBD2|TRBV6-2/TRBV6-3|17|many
CASSYWYSGRKAGELFF
TGTGCCAGCAGTTATTGGTATAGCGGGAGGAAGGCCGGGGAGCTGTTTTTT
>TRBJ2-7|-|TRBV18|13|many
CASSPSTAGEQYF
TGTGCCAGCTCACCATCTACCGCTGGGGAGCAGTACTTC
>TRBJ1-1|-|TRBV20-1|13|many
CSARAGVNTEAFF
TGCAGTGCTAGGGCAGGGGTTAACACTGAAGCTTTCTTT
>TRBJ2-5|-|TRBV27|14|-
CASSLLAGGRTQYF
TGTGCCAGCAGTTTATTAGCAGGCGGTCGGACCCAGTACTTC
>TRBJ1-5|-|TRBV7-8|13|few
CASSLEVAQPQHF
TGTGCCAGCAGCTTAGAAGTGGCCCAGCCCCAGCATTTT
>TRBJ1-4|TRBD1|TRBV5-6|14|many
CASSSTGSNEKLFF
TGTGCCAGCAGCTCGACAGGGAGTAATGAAAAACTGTTTTTT
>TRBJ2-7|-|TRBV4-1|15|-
CASSPRAGAGYEQYF
TGCGCCAGCAGTCCGCGGGCAGGGGCGGGTTACGAGCAGTACTTC
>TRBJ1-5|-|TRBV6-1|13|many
CASSQRVDQPQHF
TGTGCCAGCAGTCAGCGGGTGGATCAGCCCCAGCATTTT
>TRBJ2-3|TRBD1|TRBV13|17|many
CASSPLAGQGAGDTQYF
TGTGCCAGCAGTCCTCTCGCGGGACAGGGGGCAGGAGATACGCAGTATTTT
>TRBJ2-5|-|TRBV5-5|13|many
CASSFKGRETQYF
TGTGCCAGCAGCTTTAAGGGGAGGGAGACCCAGTACTTC
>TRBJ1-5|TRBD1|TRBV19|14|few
CASYWGQGDQPQHF
TGTGCCAGTTACTGGGGACAGGGGGATCAGCCCCAGCATTTT
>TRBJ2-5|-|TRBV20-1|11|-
CSASVGGTQYF
TGCAGTGCTAGTGTGGGCGGGACCCAGTACTTC
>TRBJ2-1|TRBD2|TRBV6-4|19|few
CASSDGTSGRAFSYNEQFF
TGTGCCAGCAGTGACGGGACTAGCGGGAGGGCCTTTTCCTACAATGAGCAGTTCTTC
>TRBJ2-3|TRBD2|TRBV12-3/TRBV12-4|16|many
CASKDYRTSGKDTQYF
TGTGCCAGCAAAGATTATCGGACTAGCGGGAAAGATACGCAGTATTTT
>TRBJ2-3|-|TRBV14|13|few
CASSFFRVDTQYF
TGTGCCAGCAGTTTCTTTCGTGTGGATACGCAGTATTTC
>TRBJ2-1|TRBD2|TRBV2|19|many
CASTESPAGGGFSYNEQFF
TGTGCCAGCACCGAGTCTCCAGCGGGAGGGGGCTTCTCCTACAATGAGCAGTTCTTC
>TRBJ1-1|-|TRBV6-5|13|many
CASSYLGNTEAFF
TGTGCCAGCAGTTACTTGGGGAACACTGAAGCTTTCTTT
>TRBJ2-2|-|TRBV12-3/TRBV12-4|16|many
CASSLGAGVNTGELFF
TGTGCCAGCAGTTTGGGGGCGGGAGTAAACACCGGGGAGCTGTTTTTT
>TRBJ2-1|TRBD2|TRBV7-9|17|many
CASSRGASGGSYNEQFF
TGTGCCAGCAGCCGGGGGGCTAGCGGGGGCTCCTACAATGAGCAGTTCTTC
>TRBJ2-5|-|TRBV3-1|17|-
CASSQEGGRGLQETQYF
TGTGCCAGCAGCCAAGAAGGAGGACGGGGATTACAAGAGACCCAGTACTTC
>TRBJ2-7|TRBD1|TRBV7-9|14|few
CASSAWDRAYEQYF
TGTGCCAGCAGCGCCTGGGACAGAGCCTACGAGCAGTACTTC
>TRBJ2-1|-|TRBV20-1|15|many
CSAHEQGQMDNEQFF
TGCAGTGCCCACGAGCAGGGACAAATGGACAATGAGCAGTTCTTC
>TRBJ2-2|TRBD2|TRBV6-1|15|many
CASLGTSGNTGELFF
TGTGCCAGCCTGGGAACTAGCGGGAACACCGGGGAGCTGTTTTTT